The text below deals with one TCR beta chain. The sample originates from a study of OX40 agonist ivuxolimab in advanced cancers. Germline assignment: CDR1 KGHSH and CDR2 LQKENI. V was pared by 5 bases and J by 5 bases, with 24 bases between. The CDR3 contains 17 residues. TCRdb's copy holds only in-frame clones and misses some; the assay was immunoSEQ multiplex PCR. The sample shows 53,000 or so clones, approximately 88% of them seen only once. This sequence joins TRBV18 and TRBJ1-1; D is unresolved. The TCR comes from an adult with an advanced solid tumor such as melanoma, head and neck, liver or kidney cancer. The source material was CD4+ or CD8+ T cells sorted from blood, sampled in a trial of the OX40 agonist ivuxolimab. DNA for the CDR3: TGTGCCAGCTCAGCCCAGGTCACGGGGAGGGCGGAGACTGAAGCTTTCTTT. Encoded protein: CASSAQVTGRAETEAFF.